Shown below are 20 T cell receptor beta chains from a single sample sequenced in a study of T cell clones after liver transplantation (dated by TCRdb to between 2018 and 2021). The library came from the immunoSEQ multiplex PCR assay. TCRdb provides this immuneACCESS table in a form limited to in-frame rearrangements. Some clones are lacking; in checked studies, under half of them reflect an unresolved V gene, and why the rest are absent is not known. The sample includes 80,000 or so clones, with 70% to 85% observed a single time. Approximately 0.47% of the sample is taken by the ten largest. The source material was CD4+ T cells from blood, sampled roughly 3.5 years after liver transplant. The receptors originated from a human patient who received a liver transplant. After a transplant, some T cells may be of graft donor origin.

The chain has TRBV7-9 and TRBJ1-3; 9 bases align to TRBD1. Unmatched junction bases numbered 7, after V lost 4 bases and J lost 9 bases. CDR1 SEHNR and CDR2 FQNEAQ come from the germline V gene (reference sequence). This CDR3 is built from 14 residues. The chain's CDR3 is CASSSYRGLGTIYF. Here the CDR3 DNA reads TGTGCCAGCAGCTCCTACAGGGGGCTAGGCACCATATATTTT.

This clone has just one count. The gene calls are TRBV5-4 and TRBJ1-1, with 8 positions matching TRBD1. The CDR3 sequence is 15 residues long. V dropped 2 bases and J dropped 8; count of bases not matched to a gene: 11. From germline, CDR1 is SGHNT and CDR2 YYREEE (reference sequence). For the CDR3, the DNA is TGTGCCAGCAGCTTACCCGGACAGGGCAAATTAGAAGCTTTCTTT. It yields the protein CASSLPGQGKLEAFF.

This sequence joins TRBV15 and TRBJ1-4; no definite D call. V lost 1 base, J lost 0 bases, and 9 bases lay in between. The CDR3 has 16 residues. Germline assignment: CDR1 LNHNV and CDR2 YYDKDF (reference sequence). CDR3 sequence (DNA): TGTGCCACCAGCAGAGGGAGGCCAGCAACTAATGAAAAACTGTTTTTT. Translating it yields CATSRGRPATNEKLFF. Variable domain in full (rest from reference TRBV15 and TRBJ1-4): DAMVIQNPRYQVTQFGKPVTLSCSQTLNHNVMYWYQQKSSQAPKLLFHYYDKDFNNEADTPDNFQSRRPNTSFCFLDIRSPGLGDTAMYLCATSRGRPATNEKLFFGSGTQLSVL.

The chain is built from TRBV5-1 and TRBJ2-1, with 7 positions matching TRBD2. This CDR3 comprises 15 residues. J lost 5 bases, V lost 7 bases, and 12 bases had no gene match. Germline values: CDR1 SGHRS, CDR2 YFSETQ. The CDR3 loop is CASYLPSGGDNEQFF. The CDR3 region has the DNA TGCGCCAGCTACCTACCTAGCGGAGGCGACAATGAGCAGTTCTTC.

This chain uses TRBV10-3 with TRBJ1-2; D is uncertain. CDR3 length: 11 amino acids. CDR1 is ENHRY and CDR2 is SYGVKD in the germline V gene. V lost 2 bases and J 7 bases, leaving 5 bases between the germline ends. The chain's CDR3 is CAISEKGGYTF. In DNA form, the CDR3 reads TGTGCCATCAGTGAGAAGGGTGGCTACACCTTC.

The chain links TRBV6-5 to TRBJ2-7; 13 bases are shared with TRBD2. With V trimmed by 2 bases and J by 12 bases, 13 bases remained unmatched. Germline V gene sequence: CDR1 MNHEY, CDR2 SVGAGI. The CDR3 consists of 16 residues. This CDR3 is CASSYLPTSGRSSLYF. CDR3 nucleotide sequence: TGTGCCAGCAGTTACCTCCCGACTAGCGGGAGGAGTTCCCTGTACTTC.

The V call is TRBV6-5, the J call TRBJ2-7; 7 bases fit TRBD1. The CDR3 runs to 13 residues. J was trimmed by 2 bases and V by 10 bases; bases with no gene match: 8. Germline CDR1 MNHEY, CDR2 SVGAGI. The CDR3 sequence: CATREGAAYEQYF. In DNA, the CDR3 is TGTGCCACCCGAGAGGGGGCCGCCTACGAGCAGTACTTC.

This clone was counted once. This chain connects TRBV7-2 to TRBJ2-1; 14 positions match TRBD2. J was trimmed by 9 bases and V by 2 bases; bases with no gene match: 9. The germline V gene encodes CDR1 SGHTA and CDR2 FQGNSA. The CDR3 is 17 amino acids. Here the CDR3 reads CASSLRPGLAGGGEQFF. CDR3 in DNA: TGTGCCAGCAGCTTACGCCCTGGACTAGCGGGAGGTGGTGAGCAGTTCTTC.

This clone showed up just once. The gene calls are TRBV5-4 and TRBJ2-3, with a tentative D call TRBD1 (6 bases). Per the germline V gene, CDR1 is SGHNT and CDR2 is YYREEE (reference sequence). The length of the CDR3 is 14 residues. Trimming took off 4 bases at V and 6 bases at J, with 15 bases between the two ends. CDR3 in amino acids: CASSQGTQADTQYF. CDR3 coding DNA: TGTGCCAGCAGCCAAGGGACACAAGCGGATACGCAGTATTTT.

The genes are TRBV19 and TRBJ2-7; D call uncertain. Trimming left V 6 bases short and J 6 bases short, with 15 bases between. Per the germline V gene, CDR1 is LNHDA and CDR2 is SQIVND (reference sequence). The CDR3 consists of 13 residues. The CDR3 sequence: CASSNRPLGEQYF. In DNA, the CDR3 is TGTGCCAGTAGCAATAGGCCCCTGGGCGAGCAGTACTTC.

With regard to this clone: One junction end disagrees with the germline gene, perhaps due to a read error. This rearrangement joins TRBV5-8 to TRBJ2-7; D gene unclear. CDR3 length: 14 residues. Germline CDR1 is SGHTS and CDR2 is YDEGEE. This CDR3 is CASSLERPSDEQYF. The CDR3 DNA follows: TGTGCCAGCAGCTTGGAGAGGCCCTCCGACGAGCAGTACTTC.

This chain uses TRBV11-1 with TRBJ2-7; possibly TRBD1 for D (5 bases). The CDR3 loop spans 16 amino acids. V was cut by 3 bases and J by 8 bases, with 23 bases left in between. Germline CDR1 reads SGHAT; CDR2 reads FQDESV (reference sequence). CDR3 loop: CASSLNSLGEQRQQYF. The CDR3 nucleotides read TGTGCCAGCAGCTTGAATTCTCTAGGGGAACAGCGTCAGCAGTACTTC.

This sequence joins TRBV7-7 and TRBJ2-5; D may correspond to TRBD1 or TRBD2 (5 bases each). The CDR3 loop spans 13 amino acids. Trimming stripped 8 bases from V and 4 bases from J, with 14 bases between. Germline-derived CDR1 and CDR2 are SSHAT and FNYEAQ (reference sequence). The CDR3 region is CASGEGRGETQYF. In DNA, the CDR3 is TGTGCCAGCGGTGAGGGACGAGGAGAGACCCAGTACTTC.

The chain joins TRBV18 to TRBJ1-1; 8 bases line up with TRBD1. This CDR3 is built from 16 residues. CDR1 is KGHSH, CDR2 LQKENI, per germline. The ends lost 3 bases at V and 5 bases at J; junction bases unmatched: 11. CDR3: CASSPDRVPLGTEAFF. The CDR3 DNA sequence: TGTGCCAGCTCACCGGACAGGGTGCCCCTGGGGACTGAAGCTTTCTTT.

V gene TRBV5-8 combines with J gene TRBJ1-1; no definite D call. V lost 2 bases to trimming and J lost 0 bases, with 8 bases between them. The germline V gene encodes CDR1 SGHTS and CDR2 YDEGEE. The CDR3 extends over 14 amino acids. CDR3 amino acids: CASSFSQMNTEAFF. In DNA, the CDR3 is TGTGCCAGCAGCTTCTCACAGATGAACACTGAAGCTTTCTTT.

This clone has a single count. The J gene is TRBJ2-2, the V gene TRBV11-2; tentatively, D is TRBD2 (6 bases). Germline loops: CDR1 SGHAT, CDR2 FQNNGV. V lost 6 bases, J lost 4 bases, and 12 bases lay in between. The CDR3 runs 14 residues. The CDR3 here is CASSAAGTTGELFF. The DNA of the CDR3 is TGTGCCAGCAGTGCGGCGGGGACCACCGGGGAGCTGTTTTTT.

CDR3 in DNA: TGTGCCACCTATAGCGGGTACAAAGAGACCCAGTACTTC. It encodes CATYSGYKETQYF. The genes are TRBV6-1 and TRBJ2-5; 7 bases fit TRBD2. There are 13 residues in the CDR3. Unmatched junction bases numbered 8, after V lost 10 bases and J lost 3 bases. Per the germline V gene, CDR1 is MNHNS and CDR2 is SASEGT.

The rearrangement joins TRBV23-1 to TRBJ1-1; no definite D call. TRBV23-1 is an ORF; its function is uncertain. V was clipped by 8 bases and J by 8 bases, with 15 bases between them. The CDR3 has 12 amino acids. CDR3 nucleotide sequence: TGCGCCAGCCCCAGTGCCGGCAGGGAAGCTTTCTTT. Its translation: CASPSAGREAFF.

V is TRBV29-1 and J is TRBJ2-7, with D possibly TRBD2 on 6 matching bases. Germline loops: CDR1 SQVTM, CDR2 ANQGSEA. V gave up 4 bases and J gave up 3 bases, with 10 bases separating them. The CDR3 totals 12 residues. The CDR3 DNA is TGCAGCGTTGGGAGGGAGGTCTACGAGCAGTACTTC. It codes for CSVGREVYEQYF.

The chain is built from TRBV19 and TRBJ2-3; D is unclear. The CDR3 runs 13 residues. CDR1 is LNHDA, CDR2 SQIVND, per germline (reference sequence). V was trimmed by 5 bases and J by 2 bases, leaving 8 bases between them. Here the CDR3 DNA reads TGTGCCAGTAGTCCCCGCGACACAGATACGCAGTATTTT. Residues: CASSPRDTDTQYF.